This record covers a single T cell receptor beta chain. Its specificity is unknown. The authors ran two nested PCRs of about 15 and 9 cycles on TCRalpha and TCRbeta cDNA. For each CDR3 protein, TCRdb gives one entry from its re-call of the 5' RACE reads, without DNA. Here the sample table reports about 350,000 distinct CDR3 sequences. The source of the sample is a study of monozygotic twins with inflammatory bowel disease. Whole-study results and caveats: Resolution of different T cell subtypes was not achieved.

There are 13 residues in the CDR3. Germline loops: CDR1 SGHTA, CDR2 FQGNSA. The clonotype originates from a human donor with ulcerative colitis or Crohn's disease, or a healthy co-twin of an affected twin (not recorded which). Material for sequencing was blood. The V gene is TRBV7-2, the J gene TRBJ1-1. This chain's CDR3 is CASSPFMNTEAFF.